This passage covers 32 T cell receptor beta chains from one sample sequenced in a study of control samples from healthy donors and cancer patients. Sequencing used immunoSEQ multiplex PCR; TCRdb keeps in-frame clones, though not all of them. The repertoire includes about 85,000 clones, around nine tenths of them detected once, and over 3% sits in the top ten. The sequencing input was blood. Receptors originate from a woman between 18 and 29 years old in good health.

The chain carries TRBV7-6 and TRBJ1-4; TRBD1 matches at 7 bases. CDR1 SGHVS and CDR2 FNYEAQ come from the germline V gene. Trimming cost V 4 bases and J 5 bases; bases outside gene matches: 7. The CDR3 extends over 15 amino acids. The CDR3 loop is CASSSPWGQNEKLFF. CDR3 DNA: TGTGCCAGCAGCTCCCCGTGGGGACAGAATGAAAAACTGTTTTTT.

J is TRBJ1-5 and V is TRBV19; 8 bases agree with TRBD1. V gave up 8 bases and J gave up 7 bases; unmatched junction bases: 13. Germline V lookup: CDR1 LNHDA, CDR2 SQIVND (reference sequence). CDR3 length: 15 residues. The DNA for the CDR3 is TGTGCCAGTCAGTCAGGGGGCGCGGTAGAACAGCCCCAGCATTTT. Its translation: CASQSGGAVEQPQHF.

The chain employs TRBV25-1 and TRBJ1-1, with D possibly TRBD1 on 6 matching bases. The CDR3 consists of 13 residues. CDR1 MGHDK and CDR2 SYGVNS come from the germline V gene. V shed 5 bases and J shed 8 bases, with 15 bases lying between them. This chain's CDR3 is CASSLRRGEEAFF. Written as DNA, the CDR3 is TGTGCCAGCAGTCTACGGAGGGGGGAAGAAGCTTTCTTT.

The rearrangement joins TRBV2 to TRBJ2-3; D not resolved. CDR1 SNHLY and CDR2 FYNNEI come from the germline V gene. There are 11 residues in the CDR3. The ends were cut back, 8 bases at V and 9 bases at J, with 12 bases in the middle. The CDR3 loop reads CASGVYATQYF. In DNA, the CDR3 is TGTGCCAGCGGGGTCTACGCCACGCAGTATTTT.

The chain carries TRBV5-6 and TRBJ2-7; the D call may be TRBD1 or TRBD2 (5 bases each). This CDR3 is 15 amino acids long. Deletions cut 0 bases from V and 7 bases from J, with 17 bases between. CDR1 is SGHDT and CDR2 is YYEEEE in the germline V gene. The CDR3 region is CASSLEGPMPKEQYF. DNA of the CDR3: TGTGCCAGCAGCTTGGAGGGACCCATGCCCAAGGAGCAGTACTTC.

This sequence joins TRBV5-8 and TRBJ1-2; D gene uncertain. The CDR3 consists of 12 residues. V shed 2 bases and J shed 6 bases, with 8 bases lying between them. Germline V gives CDR1 SGHTS, CDR2 YDEGEE. The CDR3 region is CASSFEGDGYTF. CDR3 nucleotides: TGTGCCAGCAGCTTTGAGGGCGATGGCTACACCTTC.

The chain couples TRBV19 to TRBJ1-2; 7 nucleotides match TRBD1. There are 16 residues in the CDR3. Germline CDR1 reads LNHDA; CDR2 reads SQIVND (reference sequence). With 6 bases clipped from V and 3 bases from J, the junction kept 13 bases outside the gene matches. This CDR3 reads CASRGEIGGADYGYTF. The DNA for the CDR3 is TGTGCCAGTAGGGGAGAGATAGGGGGCGCGGACTATGGCTACACCTTC. Variable domain in full (rest from reference TRBV19 and TRBJ1-2): DGGITQSPKYLFRKEGQNVTLSCEQNLNHDAMYWYRQDPGQGLRLIYYSQIVNDFQKGDIAEGYSVSREKKESFPLTVTSAQKNPTAFYLCASRGEIGGADYGYTFGSGTRLTVV.

This chain joins TRBV10-1 and TRBJ1-5; no clear D gene. The V end was cut by 2 bases, the J end by 2 bases, with 13 bases between. Germline V lookup: CDR1 WNHNN, CDR2 SYGVQD (reference sequence). The CDR3 totals 16 residues. CDR3 sequence (DNA): TGCGCCAGCAGTGAGCCGCAAAGGGTGGGCAATCAGCCCCAGCATTTT. Protein sequence: CASSEPQRVGNQPQHF.

This chain connects TRBV19 to TRBJ1-6; a possible D gene is TRBD1 (5 bases). The V end was cut by 1 base, the J end by 8 bases, with 6 bases between. Germline values: CDR1 LNHDA, CDR2 SQIVND (reference sequence). The CDR3 loop spans 13 amino acids. Here the CDR3 reads CASSIAGDSPLHF. In nucleotides, the CDR3 is TGTGCCAGTAGTATAGCGGGGGATTCACCCCTCCACTTT.

J is TRBJ2-4 and V is TRBV19; 7 nucleotides align to TRBD1. CDR1 and CDR2 from the germline V gene are LNHDA and SQIVND (reference sequence). The junction had 5 bases not matched to a gene; V was cut back by 0 bases and J by 0 bases. This CDR3 is built from 17 residues. The CDR3 reads CASSIEHRGLAKNIQYF. The CDR3 DNA sequence: TGTGCCAGTAGTATAGAACACAGGGGTCTAGCCAAAAACATTCAGTACTTC.

Notes on this clone: Other DNA sequences from this sample encode an identical CDR3 as well. This chain uses TRBV19 with TRBJ1-1, with no clear D. Trimming took 1 base from V and 1 from J, leaving 1 base between them. CDR1 and CDR2 (germline): LNHDA, SQIVND (reference sequence). The CDR3 totals 12 residues. The CDR3 spells CASSIGNTEAFF. The CDR3 bases are TGTGCCAGTAGTATAGGGAACACTGAAGCTTTCTTT.

The rearrangement uses TRBV10-1 and TRBJ1-1; D unresolved. This CDR3 is built from 14 residues. V was trimmed by 0 bases and J by 7 bases, leaving 12 bases between them. CDR1 and CDR2 from the germline V gene are WNHNN and SYGVQD (reference sequence). The CDR3 nucleotides read TGCGCCAGCAGTGAGTCGTTACGGGAGAATGAAGCTTTCTTT. As protein: CASSESLRENEAFF.

The chain uses TRBV27 and TRBJ1-1, with D hard to call. The CDR3 is 15 amino acids. CDR1 and CDR2 from the germline V gene are MNHEY and SMNVEV (reference sequence). Trimming took 5 bases from V and 5 from J, leaving 18 bases between them. CDR3 sequence (DNA): TGTGCCAGCAGTCCGCGGGTCTCCACGGGGACTGAAGCTTTCTTT. It specifies CASSPRVSTGTEAFF.

This chain links TRBV27 with TRBJ1-1; 8 positions match TRBD1. Trimming cost V 7 bases and J 4 bases; bases outside gene matches: 2. CDR1 MNHEY and CDR2 SMNVEV come from the germline V gene (reference sequence). The CDR3 is 12 residues long. The CDR3 here is CASTTGGTEAFF. In nucleotides, the CDR3 is TGTGCCAGCACCACAGGGGGCACTGAAGCTTTCTTT.

The chain has TRBV11-3 and TRBJ2-2; D not certain. V dropped 3 bases and J dropped 7 bases, with 15 bases sitting between them. Germline values: CDR1 SGHNT, CDR2 YENEEA. The CDR3 consists of 15 residues. This CDR3 reads CASSLNPVWGGELFF. DNA for the CDR3: TGTGCCAGCAGCTTGAATCCCGTGTGGGGCGGGGAGCTGTTTTTT.

This clone was observed a few times. This chain uses TRBV7-2 with TRBJ1-1; D is ambiguous. CDR3 length: 14 residues. From germline, CDR1 is SGHTA and CDR2 FQGNSA. The V end was cut by 0 bases, the J end by 2 bases, with 7 bases between. CDR3 amino acids: CASSLAGGNTEAFF. The CDR3 DNA sequence: TGTGCCAGCAGCTTAGCTGGCGGTAACACTGAAGCTTTCTTT.

CDR3 nucleotide sequence: TGTGCCAGCAGCGAGGGGGACCTCCCAGGTAGCTACACCTTC. Translating it yields CASSEGDLPGSYTF. The chain employs TRBV7-9 and TRBJ1-2, with D perhaps matching TRBD1 (6 bases). The CDR3 runs 14 residues. Trimming took 5 bases from V and 9 from J, leaving 19 bases between them. Per the germline V gene, CDR1 is SEHNR and CDR2 is FQNEAQ (reference sequence).

V and J are TRBV19 and TRBJ1-2, with D hard to call. V lost 3 bases and J lost 8, with 13 bases in between. Germline assignment: CDR1 LNHDA and CDR2 SQIVND (reference sequence). This CDR3 spans 13 amino acids. Here the CDR3 DNA reads TGTGCCAGTAGTATTCGCGCGGGCGGGGGCTACACCTTC. Amino acid sequence: CASSIRAGGGYTF.

The chain joins TRBV6-4 to TRBJ1-1, with D perhaps TRBD1 (5 bases). V dropped 5 bases and J dropped 7 bases, with 14 bases sitting between them. This CDR3 is 13 amino acids long. Germline CDR1 and CDR2: MRHNA and SNTAGT. For the CDR3, the DNA is TGTGCCAGCAGTCCTTCAATGGGGCTTGAAGCTTTCTTT. Its protein product is CASSPSMGLEAFF.

CDR3 in DNA: TGCAGTGCTGGTGGCGGGGGGTACAATGAGCAGTTCTTC. This sequence encodes CSAGGGGYNEQFF. The V gene is TRBV20-1, the J gene TRBJ2-1; 8 bases fit TRBD2. Germline-derived CDR1 and CDR2 are DFQATT and SNEGSKA (reference sequence). V dropped 5 bases and J dropped 4; count of bases not matched to a gene: 4. The CDR3 runs to 13 residues.

The V call is TRBV19, the J call TRBJ2-7, with 7 bases lining up with TRBD1. V shed 6 bases and J 2 bases; nucleotides not matched to a gene: 4. Germline V lookup: CDR1 LNHDA, CDR2 SQIVND (reference sequence). CDR3 size: 13 residues. This chain's CDR3 is CASSNTGAYEQYF. The CDR3 DNA reads TGTGCCAGTAGCAACACAGGGGCCTACGAGCAGTACTTC.

This chain joins TRBV24-1 and TRBJ2-1; 10 bases are shared with TRBD2. Germline assignment: CDR1 KGHDR and CDR2 SFDVKD. With V trimmed by 7 bases and J by 3 bases, 8 bases remained unmatched. The CDR3 is 16 residues long. The CDR3 DNA reads as TGTGCCACCAGCCGCTATAGCGGGGGGTTCTACAATGAGCAGTTCTTC. Protein product: CATSRYSGGFYNEQFF.

This chain uses TRBV7-8 with TRBJ1-5; D remains unclear. V was trimmed by 2 bases and J by 0 bases, leaving 2 bases between them. Germline CDR1 and CDR2: SGHVS and FQNEAQ. The length of the CDR3 is 13 residues. The CDR3 protein is CASSLNSNQPQHF. DNA for the CDR3: TGTGCCAGCAGCTTAAATAGCAATCAGCCCCAGCATTTT.

This clone was found once. The chain employs TRBV5-5 and TRBJ1-1; TRBD1 is a possible D gene (6 bases). CDR3 size: 14 residues. Trimming left V 3 bases short and J 3 bases short, with 12 bases between. Germline CDR1 SGHKS, CDR2 YYEKEE (reference sequence). As DNA, the CDR3 is TGTGCCAGCAGCTCTCGACAGGTTGACACTGAAGCTTTCTTT. Its protein is CASSSRQVDTEAFF.

This sequence joins TRBV9 and TRBJ1-5; 10 bases are shared with TRBD1. The CDR3 has 14 residues. CDR1 and CDR2 (germline): SGDLS, YYNGEE. Trimming cost V 3 bases and J 6 bases; bases outside gene matches: 3. The CDR3, as DNA: TGTGCCAGCAGCGGAGGGACAGGGGTTCAGCCCCAGCATTTT. Translation gives CASSGGTGVQPQHF.

The genes are TRBV7-8 and TRBJ1-1, with D maybe TRBD1 (5 bases). Trimming shortened V by 2 bases and J by 4 bases, and 11 bases separated the two germline ends. Germline V gives CDR1 SGHVS, CDR2 FQNEAQ. This CDR3 has 14 residues. The CDR3 here is CASSLNRQRTEAFF. Written as DNA, the CDR3 is TGTGCCAGCAGCTTAAACCGACAGCGCACTGAAGCTTTCTTT.

This chain joins TRBV5-4 and TRBJ2-7; TRBD1 is a possible D gene (6 bases). In germline, CDR1 is SGHNT, CDR2 YYREEE (reference sequence). V dropped 10 bases and J dropped 4 bases, with 21 bases sitting between them. The CDR3 is 14 residues long. The CDR3 coding sequence is TGTGCCGTATCCAGGGCCAGGGGCGGGTACGAGCAGTACTTC. Encoded protein: CAVSRARGGYEQYF.

The genes are TRBV25-1 and TRBJ2-1; D ambiguous. Trimming took 4 bases from V and 8 from J, leaving 6 bases between them. This CDR3 comprises 11 residues. From germline, CDR1 is MGHDK and CDR2 SYGVNS. The CDR3 DNA reads TGTGCCAGCAGTGTTAGGGATGAGCAGTTCTTC. This translates into CASSVRDEQFF.

The chain employs TRBV21-1 and TRBJ2-6; the DNA was not used to check the table's D call, TRBD1. TRBV21-1 is a listed pseudogene. CDR3 length: 20 amino acids. The CDR3 DNA sequence: TGTGCCAGCAGCCACTCTAGGAGGACAGGGCGAAGTTCTGGGGCCAACGTCCTGACTTTC. Translating gives CASSHSRRTGRSSGANVLTF.

This chain links TRBV5-6 with TRBJ2-5; 8 bases are a match to TRBD2. V shed 2 bases and J 5 bases; nucleotides not matched to a gene: 11. This CDR3 is built from 16 residues. Germline V gene data show CDR1 as SGHDT and CDR2 as YYEEEE. The CDR3 loop reads CASSLRWRGVGETQYF. The CDR3 DNA is TGTGCCAGCAGCTTAAGATGGCGGGGGGTTGGGGAGACCCAGTACTTC. The full variable domain, completed using reference TRBV5-6 and TRBJ2-5, is DAGVTQSPTHLIKTRGQQVTLRCSPKSGHDTVSWYQQALGQGPQFIFQYYEEEERQRGNFPDRFSGHQFPNYSSELNVNALLLGDSALYLCASSLRWRGVGETQYFGPGTRLLVL.

V and J are TRBV6-5 and TRBJ1-1; D is unresolved. The CDR3 covers 11 residues. V lost 7 bases and J 3 bases, leaving 6 bases between the germline ends. Germline values: CDR1 MNHEY, CDR2 SVGAGI. The CDR3 sequence is CASNLDTEAFF. In DNA form, the CDR3 reads TGTGCCAGCAATTTGGACACTGAAGCTTTCTTT.

This chain uses TRBV5-4 with TRBJ1-3; D is perhaps TRBD1 (5 bases). CDR1 and CDR2 from the germline V gene are SGHNT and YYREEE (reference sequence). The CDR3 totals 14 residues. With 2 bases removed from V and 4 bases from J, the gap between germline ends came to 10 bases. Here the CDR3 reads CASSFGGEGNTIYF. The DNA for the CDR3 is TGTGCCAGCAGCTTCGGGGGAGAGGGAAACACCATATATTTT.